The entry that follows covers one T cell receptor beta chain sequence. Its antigen is not identified. These data are taken from a study of shared clonotypes between healthy human individuals. Broader study findings: When naive CD4 clonotypes were compared across a handful of donors, about 4.8% were shared.

Naive CD8 cells were CD45RO-negative, positively selected for CCR7, excluding terminally differentiated effector memory CD45RA+ cells. The CDR3 loop spans 14 amino acids. Germline V gene data show CDR1 as SGHVS and CDR2 as FNYEAQ. Trimming left V 6 bases short and J 0 bases short, with 9 bases between. The repertoire was sequenced with immunoSEQ multiplex PCR; TCRdb's copy has only in-frame clones and lacks some. The sample shows nearly 600,000 clones, 95% of them seen only once. This chain joins TRBV7-6 and TRBJ1-3; D is undetermined. The receptor's source is a woman aged 25 to 39 in good health. Sequencing was done on a sample of naive CD8+ T cells sorted from blood. CDR3 DNA: TGTGCCAGCAGTTCTGACCCCTCTGGAAACACCATATATTTT. Translation: CASSSDPSGNTIYF.